Listed here are 4 T cell receptor beta chains from one sample, sequenced in a study of T cell responses to AZD1222 COVID-19 vaccine (dated by TCRdb to the early 2020s). The method was the immunoSEQ multiplex PCR assay. TCRdb limited this immuneACCESS table to in-frame rearrangements with V and J called. A share of clones is missing; checked studies link under half to unresolved V genes, and the rest is unexplained. The sample contains some 110,000 clones, about nine tenths of them found a single time. Clones ranked in the top ten supply roughly a sixth of the sample. According to the study, the label for this sample's time point signals: baseline before first vaccination. The material was peripheral blood, obtained on day 0 of AZD1222 vaccination. The receptor source for this set is an adult in good health.

The J gene is TRBJ2-6, the V gene TRBV7-3; D possibly corresponds to TRBD1 (5 bases). This CDR3 spans 16 amino acids. The V gene's germline CDR1 is SGHTA and CDR2 FQGTGA. Trimming removed 1 base from V and 1 base from J, with 8 bases in between. The chain's CDR3 is CASSLSAGSGANVLTF. The CDR3 DNA follows: TGTGCCAGCAGCTTAAGTGCAGGGTCTGGGGCCAACGTCCTGACTTTC.

The V call is TRBV7-3, the J call TRBJ1-1; D gene unclear. The V gene's germline CDR1 is SGHTA and CDR2 FQGTGA. The CDR3 contains 12 residues. The ends were cut back, 8 bases at V and 5 bases at J, with 12 bases in the middle. Written as DNA, the CDR3 is TGTGCCAGCGGCAGACAAGGGACTGAAGCTTTCTTT. Amino acid sequence: CASGRQGTEAFF.

CDR3: CASLPKRRLNTEAFF. CDR3 in DNA: TGTGCCAGCCTCCCTAAGCGTAGGTTGAACACTGAAGCTTTCTTT. The gene calls are TRBV7-9 and TRBJ1-1; no reliable D call. CDR1 is SEHNR, CDR2 FQNEAQ, per germline (reference sequence). Trimming left V 8 bases short and J 0 bases short, with 16 bases between. This CDR3 has 15 amino acids.

The J gene is TRBJ2-2, the V gene TRBV19; D unresolved. V was trimmed by 7 bases and J by 0 bases, leaving 6 bases between them. The germline gives CDR1 LNHDA, CDR2 SQIVND (reference sequence). The CDR3 has 13 amino acids. CDR3: CASTLTNTGELFF. CDR3 DNA sequence: TGTGCCAGTACCCTCACGAACACCGGGGAGCTGTTTTTT. Full variable domain (remainder filled in from reference TRBV19 and TRBJ2-2): DGGITQSPKYLFRKEGQNVTLSCEQNLNHDAMYWYRQDPGQGLRLIYYSQIVNDFQKGDIAEGYSVSREKKESFPLTVTSAQKNPTAFYLCASTLTNTGELFFGEGSRLTVL.